This TCR beta chain was recorded in a study of cytomegalovirus exposure and HLA in healthy donors. The study, taken as a whole, reports: Rarity held for most TCR sequences, but there were some public TCRs that occurred in many donors. The study labeled roughly 160 TCR beta chains cytomegalovirus-associated. Testing in vitro showed a few CMV-associated chains specific for CMV antigens.

Germline CDR1 and CDR2: SGDLS and YYNGEE. After removal of 2 bases from V and 6 bases from J, the junction contained 1 base not matched to a gene. The CDR3 totals 13 residues. As concerns this clone: Its antigen is not known.

Using immunoSEQ multiplex PCR, the repertoire was profiled, and TCRdb retains in-frame clones only, with some absent. The table records 160,000 or so clones, 88% of them present only once. The V gene is TRBV9, the J gene TRBJ1-2, with TRBD1 matching 10 bases. Material: PBMCs. The receptor was isolated from a man between 18 and 35 years old in good health and CMV-seronegative. The CDR3 sequence: CASSVGTGDGYTF. The CDR3 nucleotides read TGTGCCAGCAGCGTGGGGACAGGGGATGGCTACACCTTC.